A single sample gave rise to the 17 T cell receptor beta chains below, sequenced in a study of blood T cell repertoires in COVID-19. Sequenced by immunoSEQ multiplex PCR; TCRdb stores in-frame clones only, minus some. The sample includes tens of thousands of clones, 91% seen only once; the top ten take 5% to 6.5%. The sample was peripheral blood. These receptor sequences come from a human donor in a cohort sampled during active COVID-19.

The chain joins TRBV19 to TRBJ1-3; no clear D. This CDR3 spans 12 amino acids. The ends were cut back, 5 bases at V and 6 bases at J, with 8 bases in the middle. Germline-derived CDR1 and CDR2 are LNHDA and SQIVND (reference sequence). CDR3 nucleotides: TGTGCCAGTAGTGGAGCATCAAACACCATATATTTT. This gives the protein CASSGASNTIYF.

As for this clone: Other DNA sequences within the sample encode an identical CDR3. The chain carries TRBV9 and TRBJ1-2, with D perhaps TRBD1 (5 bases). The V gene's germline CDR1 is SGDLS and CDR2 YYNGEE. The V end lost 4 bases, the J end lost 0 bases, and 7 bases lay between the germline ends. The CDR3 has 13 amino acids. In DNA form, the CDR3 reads TGTGCCAGCAGCCCGGACACTAACTATGGCTACACCTTC. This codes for CASSPDTNYGYTF.

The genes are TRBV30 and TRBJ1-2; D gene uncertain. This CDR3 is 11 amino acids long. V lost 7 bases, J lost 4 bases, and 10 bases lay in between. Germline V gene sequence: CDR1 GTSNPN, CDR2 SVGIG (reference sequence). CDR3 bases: TGTGCCTACACCCAATTCTATGGCTACACCTTC. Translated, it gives CAYTQFYGYTF.

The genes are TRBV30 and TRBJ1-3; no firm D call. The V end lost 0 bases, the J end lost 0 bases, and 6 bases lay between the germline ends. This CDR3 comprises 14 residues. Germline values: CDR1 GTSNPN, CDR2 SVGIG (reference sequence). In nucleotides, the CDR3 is TGTGCCTGGAGTGTACAAAACTCTGGAAACACCATATATTTT. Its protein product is CAWSVQNSGNTIYF.

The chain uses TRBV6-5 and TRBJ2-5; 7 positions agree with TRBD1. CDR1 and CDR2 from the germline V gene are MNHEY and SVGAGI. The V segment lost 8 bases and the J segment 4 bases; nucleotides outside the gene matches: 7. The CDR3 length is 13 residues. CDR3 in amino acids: CASPDRQGETQYF. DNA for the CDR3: TGTGCCAGCCCGGACAGGCAGGGAGAGACCCAGTACTTC.

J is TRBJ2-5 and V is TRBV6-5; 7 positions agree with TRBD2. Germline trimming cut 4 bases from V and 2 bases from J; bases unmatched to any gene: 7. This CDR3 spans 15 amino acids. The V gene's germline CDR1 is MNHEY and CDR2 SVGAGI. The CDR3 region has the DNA TGTGCCAGCAGTTCCACTAGCGATACGCAAGAGACCCAGTACTTC. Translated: CASSSTSDTQETQYF.

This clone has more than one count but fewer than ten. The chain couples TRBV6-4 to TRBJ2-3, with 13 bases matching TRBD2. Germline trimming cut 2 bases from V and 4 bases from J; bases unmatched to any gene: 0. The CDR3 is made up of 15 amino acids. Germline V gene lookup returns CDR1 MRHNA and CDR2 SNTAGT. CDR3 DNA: TGTGCCAGCAGTGACGGACTAGCGGGAGCAGATACGCAGTATTTT. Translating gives CASSDGLAGADTQYF.

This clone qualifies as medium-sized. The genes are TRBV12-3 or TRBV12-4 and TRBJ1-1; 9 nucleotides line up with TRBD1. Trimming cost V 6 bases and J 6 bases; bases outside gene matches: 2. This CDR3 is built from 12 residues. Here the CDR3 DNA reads TGTGCCAGCAGGGGGACAGGGTCTGAAGCTTTCTTT. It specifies CASRGTGSEAFF.

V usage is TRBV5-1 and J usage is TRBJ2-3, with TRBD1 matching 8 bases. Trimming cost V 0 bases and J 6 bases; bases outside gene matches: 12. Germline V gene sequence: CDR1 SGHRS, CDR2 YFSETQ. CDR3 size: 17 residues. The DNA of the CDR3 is TGCGCCAGCAGCTTGGCCACGGGACAGGAGTTCATGGATACGCAGTATTTT. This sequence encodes CASSLATGQEFMDTQYF.

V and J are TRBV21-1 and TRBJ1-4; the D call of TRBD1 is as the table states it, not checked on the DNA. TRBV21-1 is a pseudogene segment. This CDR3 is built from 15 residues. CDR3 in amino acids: CASSNRDRGLEKLFF. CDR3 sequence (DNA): TGTGCCAGCAGCAACCGGGACAGGGGGCTTGAAAAACTGTTTTTT.

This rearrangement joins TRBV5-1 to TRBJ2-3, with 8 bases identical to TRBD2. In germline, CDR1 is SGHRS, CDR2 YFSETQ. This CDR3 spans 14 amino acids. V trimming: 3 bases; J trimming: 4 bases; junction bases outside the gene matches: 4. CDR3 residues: CASSSERGPDTQYF. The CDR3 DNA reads TGCGCCAGCAGCTCGGAGCGGGGGCCAGATACGCAGTATTTT.

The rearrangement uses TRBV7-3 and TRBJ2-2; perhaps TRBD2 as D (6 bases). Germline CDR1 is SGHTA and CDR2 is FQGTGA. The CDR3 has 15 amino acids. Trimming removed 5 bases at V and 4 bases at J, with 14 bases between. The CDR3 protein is CASSPNGAGTGELFF. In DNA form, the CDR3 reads TGTGCCAGCAGCCCGAATGGAGCGGGCACCGGGGAGCTGTTTTTT.

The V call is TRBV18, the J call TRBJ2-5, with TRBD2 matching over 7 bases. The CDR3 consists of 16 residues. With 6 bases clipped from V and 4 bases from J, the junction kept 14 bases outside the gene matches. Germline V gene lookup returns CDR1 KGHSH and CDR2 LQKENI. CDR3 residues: CASSEKAGIGRETQYF. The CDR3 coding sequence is TGTGCCAGCTCGGAGAAAGCGGGGATTGGGCGAGAGACCCAGTACTTC. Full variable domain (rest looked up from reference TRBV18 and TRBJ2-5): NAGVMQNPRHLVRRRGQEARLRCSPMKGHSHVYWYRQLPEEGLKFMVYLQKENIIDESGMPKERFSAEFPKEGPSILRIQQVVRGDSAAYFCASSEKAGIGRETQYFGPGTRLLVL.

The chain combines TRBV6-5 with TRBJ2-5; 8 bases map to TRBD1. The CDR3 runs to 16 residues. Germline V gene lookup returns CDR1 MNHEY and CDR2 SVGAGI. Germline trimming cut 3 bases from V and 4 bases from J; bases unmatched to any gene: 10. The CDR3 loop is CASSYGQGRAVETQYF. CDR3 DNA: TGTGCCAGCAGTTATGGACAGGGTCGGGCAGTAGAGACCCAGTACTTC.

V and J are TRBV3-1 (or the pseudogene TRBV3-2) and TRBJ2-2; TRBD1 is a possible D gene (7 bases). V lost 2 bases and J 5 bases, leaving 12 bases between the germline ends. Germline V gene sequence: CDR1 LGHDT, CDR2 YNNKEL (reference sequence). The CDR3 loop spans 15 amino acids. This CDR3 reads CASSQFQGGTGELFF. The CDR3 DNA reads TGTGCCAGCAGCCAATTTCAGGGGGGTACCGGGGAGCTGTTTTTT.

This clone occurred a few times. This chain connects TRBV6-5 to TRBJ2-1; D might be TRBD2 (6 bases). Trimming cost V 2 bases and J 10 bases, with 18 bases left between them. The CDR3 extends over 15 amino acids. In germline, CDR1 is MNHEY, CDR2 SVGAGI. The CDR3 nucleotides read TGTGCCAGCAGTTACGAAGAGGAGGGCGGATTCGAGCAGTTCTTC. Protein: CASSYEEEGGFEQFF.

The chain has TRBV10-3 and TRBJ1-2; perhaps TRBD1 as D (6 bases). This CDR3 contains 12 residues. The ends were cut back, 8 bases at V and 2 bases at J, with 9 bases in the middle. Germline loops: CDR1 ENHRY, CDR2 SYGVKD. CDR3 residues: CAISRGNYGYTF. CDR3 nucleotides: TGTGCCATCTCCAGGGGAAACTATGGCTACACCTTC.